The rows below give T cell receptor beta chains drawn from one sample of a study of regulatory T cells. Produced via immunoSEQ multiplex PCR; TCRdb's table is partial and in-frame only. The sample lists 30,000 to 40,000 clones; about 94% were seen once. The source material was conventional CD4+ T cells sorted from blood. Receptors originate from a child aged 2-15 years with CD3G deficiency. The CDR3 runs from the conserved cysteine through the conserved F or W. Fields, in order: clone size, V gene, D gene, J gene, CDR3 protein, CDR3 DNA. The D gene is left open where the match is weak. Only some rows state a clone size, as once, few, many or a class for expanded clones.

abundance: NA; v_gene: TRBV11-3; d_gene: NA; j_gene: TRBJ1-1; CDR3aa: CASSLGDSEAFF; CDR3nt: TGTGCCAGCAGCTTAGGGGACTCTGAAGCTTTCTTT
abundance: once; v_gene: TRBV5-1; d_gene: TRBD1; j_gene: TRBJ1-1; CDR3aa: CASSLGTGNTEAFF; CDR3nt: TGCGCCAGCAGCTTGGGGACAGGAAACACTGAAGCTTTCTTT
abundance: NA; v_gene: TRBV19; d_gene: NA; j_gene: TRBJ1-5; CDR3aa: CASTDRGRGFNQPQHF; CDR3nt: TGTGCCAGTACTGATCGGGGAAGAGGATTCAATCAGCCCCAGCATTTT
abundance: NA; v_gene: TRBV7-2; d_gene: TRBD2; j_gene: TRBJ2-7; CDR3aa: CASSLQRGHEQYF; CDR3nt: TGTGCCAGCAGCTTACAGCGGGGGCACGAGCAGTACTTC
abundance: NA; v_gene: TRBV28; d_gene: NA; j_gene: TRBJ2-7; CDR3aa: CASSFPGSTYEQYF; CDR3nt: TGTGCCAGCAGTTTCCCGGGCTCCACCTACGAGCAGTACTTC
abundance: NA; v_gene: TRBV28; d_gene: NA; j_gene: TRBJ2-1; CDR3aa: CASSLDLGEQFF; CDR3nt: TGTGCCAGCAGCTTGGACTTGGGTGAGCAGTTCTTC
abundance: NA; v_gene: TRBV10-3; d_gene: NA; j_gene: TRBJ1-1; CDR3aa: CAISEEGWKGAFF; CDR3nt: TGTGCCATCAGCGAAGAGGGATGGAAAGGGGCTTTCTTT
abundance: NA; v_gene: TRBV4-2; d_gene: NA; j_gene: TRBJ2-3; CDR3aa: CASSQSGGADRGRHTDTQYF; CDR3nt: TGTGCCAGCAGCCAATCCGGGGGGGCAGACAGGGGCAGACACACAGATACGCAGTATTTT
abundance: NA; v_gene: TRBV28; d_gene: TRBD1; j_gene: TRBJ2-7; CDR3aa: CASSSGTGGWEQYF; CDR3nt: TGTGCCAGCAGTTCCGGGACAGGGGGTTGGGAGCAGTACTTC
abundance: NA; v_gene: TRBV6-1; d_gene: NA; j_gene: TRBJ1-3; CDR3aa: CASSDRESGNTIYF; CDR3nt: TGTGCCAGCAGTGACAGAGAGTCTGGAAACACCATATATTTT
abundance: NA; v_gene: TRBV30; d_gene: NA; j_gene: TRBJ2-6; CDR3aa: CALQNRVSGANVLTF; CDR3nt: TGTGCTCTTCAGAATCGGGTCTCTGGGGCCAACGTCCTGACTTTC
abundance: NA; v_gene: TRBV6-6; d_gene: NA; j_gene: TRBJ2-7; CDR3aa: CASSYWGVQYF; CDR3nt: TGTGCCAGCAGTTACTGGGGGGTGCAGTACTTC
abundance: NA; v_gene: TRBV5-1; d_gene: NA; j_gene: TRBJ2-7; CDR3aa: CASSVGPSSYEQYF; CDR3nt: TGCGCCAGCAGCGTGGGCCCTAGCTCCTACGAGCAGTACTTC
abundance: NA; v_gene: TRBV10-2; d_gene: NA; j_gene: TRBJ1-5; CDR3aa: CASSEGLYDQPQHF; CDR3nt: TGCGCCAGCAGTGAGGGCCTATATGATCAGCCCCAGCATTTT
abundance: NA; v_gene: TRBV7-9; d_gene: NA; j_gene: TRBJ2-1; CDR3aa: CASSLGIYNEQFF; CDR3nt: TGTGCCAGCAGTCTAGGGATATACAATGAGCAGTTCTTC
abundance: NA; v_gene: TRBV6-1; d_gene: TRBD2; j_gene: TRBJ2-7; CDR3aa: CATQTKTSGIGEQYF; CDR3nt: TGTGCCACCCAAACCAAGACTAGCGGGATCGGCGAGCAGTACTTC
abundance: NA; v_gene: TRBV20-1; d_gene: NA; j_gene: TRBJ1-2; CDR3aa: CSAALNYGYTF; CDR3nt: TGCAGTGCCGCTCTGAACTATGGCTACACCTTC
abundance: NA; v_gene: TRBV18; d_gene: NA; j_gene: TRBJ2-6; CDR3aa: CASSRPGPFGANVLTF; CDR3nt: TGTGCCAGCTCACGCCCGGGCCCTTTTGGGGCCAACGTCCTGACTTTC
abundance: once; v_gene: TRBV28; d_gene: NA; j_gene: TRBJ1-1; CDR3aa: CASRGGMNTEAFF; CDR3nt: TGTGCCAGCAGAGGGGGGATGAACACTGAAGCTTTCTTT
abundance: NA; v_gene: TRBV5-1; d_gene: NA; j_gene: TRBJ2-1; CDR3aa: CASTSGLPGNEQFF; CDR3nt: TGCGCCAGCACCTCCGGCCTGCCGGGCAATGAGCAGTTCTTC
abundance: NA; v_gene: TRBV5-1; d_gene: TRBD2; j_gene: TRBJ2-7; CDR3aa: CASSLIPSPGLAGGEQYF; CDR3nt: TGCGCCAGCAGCTTAATCCCCTCTCCGGGACTAGCGGGAGGCGAGCAGTACTTC
abundance: NA; v_gene: TRBV1; d_gene: NA; j_gene: TRBJ2-7; CDR3aa: CTSSQDRAGSMEQYF; CDR3nt: TGCACCAGCAGCCAAGATCGCGCCGGATCGATGGAGCAGTACTTC
abundance: once; v_gene: TRBV6-1; d_gene: NA; j_gene: TRBJ1-2; CDR3aa: CASSTRPFANYGYTF; CDR3nt: TGTGCCAGCAGTACCCGTCCCTTCGCTAACTATGGCTACACCTTC
abundance: NA; v_gene: TRBV21-1; d_gene: NA; j_gene: TRBJ1-2; CDR3aa: CASSESTGGGYTF; CDR3nt: TGTGCCAGCAGCGAATCAACAGGGGGTGGCTACACCTTC
abundance: NA; v_gene: TRBV28; d_gene: TRBD1; j_gene: TRBJ1-5; CDR3aa: CASSPHTGGSQPQHF; CDR3nt: TGTGCCAGCAGTCCCCATACAGGGGGAAGTCAGCCCCAGCATTTT
abundance: NA; v_gene: TRBV6-6; d_gene: NA; j_gene: TRBJ2-2; CDR3aa: CASSSPGRGTVGELFF; CDR3nt: TGTGCCAGCAGCTCCCCCGGCAGGGGAACAGTCGGGGAGCTGTTTTTT
abundance: NA; v_gene: TRBV6-1; d_gene: NA; j_gene: TRBJ2-3; CDR3aa: CASSFGTTDTQYF; CDR3nt: TGTGCCAGCAGTTTCGGCACCACAGATACGCAGTATTTT
abundance: NA; v_gene: TRBV5-1; d_gene: NA; j_gene: TRBJ2-5; CDR3aa: CASRVSGSETQYF; CDR3nt: TGCGCCAGCAGGGTATCGGGGTCGGAGACCCAGTACTTC